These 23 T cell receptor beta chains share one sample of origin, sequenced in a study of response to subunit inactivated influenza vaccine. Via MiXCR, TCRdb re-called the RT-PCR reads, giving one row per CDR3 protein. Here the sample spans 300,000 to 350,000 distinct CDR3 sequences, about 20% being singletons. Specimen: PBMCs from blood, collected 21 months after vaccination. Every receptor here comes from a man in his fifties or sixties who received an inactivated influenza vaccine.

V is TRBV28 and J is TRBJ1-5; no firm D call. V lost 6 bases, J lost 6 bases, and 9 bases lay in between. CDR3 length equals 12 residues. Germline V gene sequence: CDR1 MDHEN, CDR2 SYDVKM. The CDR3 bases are TGTGCCAGCAGCGGGGTGGGTCAGCCCCAGCATTTT. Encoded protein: CASSGVGQPQHF.

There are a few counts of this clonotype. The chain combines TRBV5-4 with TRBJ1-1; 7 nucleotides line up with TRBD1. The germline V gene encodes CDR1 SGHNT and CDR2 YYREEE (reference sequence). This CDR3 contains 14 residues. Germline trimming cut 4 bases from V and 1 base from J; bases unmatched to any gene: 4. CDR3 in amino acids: CASSATGTNTEAFF. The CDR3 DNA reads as TGTGCCAGCAGCGCGACAGGGACGAACACTGAAGCTTTCTTT.

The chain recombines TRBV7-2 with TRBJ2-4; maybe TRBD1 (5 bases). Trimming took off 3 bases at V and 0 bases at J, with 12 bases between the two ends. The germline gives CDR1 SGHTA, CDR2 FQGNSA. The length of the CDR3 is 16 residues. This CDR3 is CASSFNPGLAKNIQYF. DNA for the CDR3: TGTGCCAGCAGCTTCAATCCAGGGCTAGCCAAAAACATTCAGTACTTC.

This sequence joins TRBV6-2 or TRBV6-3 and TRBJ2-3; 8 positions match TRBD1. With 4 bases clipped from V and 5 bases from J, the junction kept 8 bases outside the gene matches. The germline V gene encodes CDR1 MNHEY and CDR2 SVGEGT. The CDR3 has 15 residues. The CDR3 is CASSSGRGLGDTQYF. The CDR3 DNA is TGTGCCAGCAGTTCGGGCAGGGGGCTTGGAGATACGCAGTATTTT.

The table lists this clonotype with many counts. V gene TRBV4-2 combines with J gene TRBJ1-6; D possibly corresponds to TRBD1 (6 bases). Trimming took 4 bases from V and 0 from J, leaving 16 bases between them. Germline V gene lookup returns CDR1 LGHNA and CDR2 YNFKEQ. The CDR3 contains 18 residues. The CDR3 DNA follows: TGTGCCAGCAGCCCGGGGGGGCCCCTGAGCTCCTATAATTCACCCCTCCACTTT. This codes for CASSPGGPLSSYNSPLHF.

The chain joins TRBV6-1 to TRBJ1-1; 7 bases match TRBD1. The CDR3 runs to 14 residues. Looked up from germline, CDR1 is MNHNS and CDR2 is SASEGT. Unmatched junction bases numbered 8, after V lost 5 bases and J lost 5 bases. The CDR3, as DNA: TGTGCCAGCAGTACCGGACAGGTCTGGACTGAAGCTTTCTTT. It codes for CASSTGQVWTEAFF.

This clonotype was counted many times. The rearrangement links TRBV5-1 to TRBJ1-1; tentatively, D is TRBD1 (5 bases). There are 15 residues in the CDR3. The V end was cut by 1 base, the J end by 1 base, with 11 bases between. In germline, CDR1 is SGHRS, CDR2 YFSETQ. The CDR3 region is CASSLRQTGNTEAFF. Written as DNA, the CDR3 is TGCGCCAGCAGCTTGCGACAGACTGGGAACACTGAAGCTTTCTTT.

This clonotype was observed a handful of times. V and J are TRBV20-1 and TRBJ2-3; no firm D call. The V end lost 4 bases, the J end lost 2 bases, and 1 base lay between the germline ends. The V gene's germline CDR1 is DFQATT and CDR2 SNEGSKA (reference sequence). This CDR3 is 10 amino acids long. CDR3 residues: CSATTDTQYF. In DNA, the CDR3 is TGCAGTGCTACCACAGATACGCAGTATTTT.

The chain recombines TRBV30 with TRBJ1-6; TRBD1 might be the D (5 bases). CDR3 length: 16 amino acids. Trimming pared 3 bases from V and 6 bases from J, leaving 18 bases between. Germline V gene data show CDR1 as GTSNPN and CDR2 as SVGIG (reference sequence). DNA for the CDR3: TGTGCCTGGAGAGACTTCCCGGGACTGCTTAATTCACCCCTCCACTTT. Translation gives CAWRDFPGLLNSPLHF.

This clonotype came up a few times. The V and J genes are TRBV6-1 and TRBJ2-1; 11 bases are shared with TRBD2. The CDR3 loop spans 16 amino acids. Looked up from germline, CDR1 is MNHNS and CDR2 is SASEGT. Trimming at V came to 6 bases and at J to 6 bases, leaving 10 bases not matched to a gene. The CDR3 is CASRLRGTSGINEQFF. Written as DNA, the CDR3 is TGTGCCAGCAGGCTACGAGGGACTAGCGGAATCAATGAGCAGTTCTTC.

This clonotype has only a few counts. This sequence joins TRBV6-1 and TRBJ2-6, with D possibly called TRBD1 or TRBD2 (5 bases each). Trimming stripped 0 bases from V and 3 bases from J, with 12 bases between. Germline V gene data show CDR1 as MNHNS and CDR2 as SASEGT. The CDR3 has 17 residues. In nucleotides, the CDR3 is TGTGCCAGCAGTGAAGCCGACGGGGCGCTTGGGGCCAACGTCCTGACTTTC. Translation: CASSEADGALGANVLTF.

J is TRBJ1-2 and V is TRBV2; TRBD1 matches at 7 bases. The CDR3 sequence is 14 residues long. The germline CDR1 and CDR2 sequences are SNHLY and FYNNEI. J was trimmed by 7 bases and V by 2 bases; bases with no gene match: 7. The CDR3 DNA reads TGTGCCAGCAGTGAATTTCCCGCAGGGGGTGGCTACACCTTC. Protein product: CASSEFPAGGGYTF.

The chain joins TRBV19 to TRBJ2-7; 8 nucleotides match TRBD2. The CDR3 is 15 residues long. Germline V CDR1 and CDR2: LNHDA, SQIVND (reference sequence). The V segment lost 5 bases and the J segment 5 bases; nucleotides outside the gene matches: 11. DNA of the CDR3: TGTGCCAGTAGTCCTCCGGGACTAGGAAGCCACGAGCAGTACTTC. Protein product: CASSPPGLGSHEQYF.

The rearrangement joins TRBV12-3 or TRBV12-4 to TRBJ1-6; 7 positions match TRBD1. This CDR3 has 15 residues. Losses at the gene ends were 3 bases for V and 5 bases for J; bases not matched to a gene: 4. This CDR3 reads CASSFRGVNNSPLHF. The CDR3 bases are TGTGCCAGCAGTTTCAGGGGGGTCAATAATTCACCCCTCCACTTT.

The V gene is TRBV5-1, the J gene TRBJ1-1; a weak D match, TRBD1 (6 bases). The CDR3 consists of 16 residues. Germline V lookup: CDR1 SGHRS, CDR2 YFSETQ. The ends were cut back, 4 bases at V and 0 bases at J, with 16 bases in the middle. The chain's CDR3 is CASSPGGQLMNTEAFF. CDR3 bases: TGCGCCAGCAGCCCTGGGGGGCAGCTCATGAACACTGAAGCTTTCTTT. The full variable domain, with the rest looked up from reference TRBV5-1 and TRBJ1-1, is KAGVTQTPRYLIKTRGQQVTLSCSPISGHRSVSWYQQTPGQGLQFLFEYFSETQRNKGNFPGRFSGRQFSNSRSEMNVSTLELGDSALYLCASSPGGQLMNTEAFFGQGTRLTVV.

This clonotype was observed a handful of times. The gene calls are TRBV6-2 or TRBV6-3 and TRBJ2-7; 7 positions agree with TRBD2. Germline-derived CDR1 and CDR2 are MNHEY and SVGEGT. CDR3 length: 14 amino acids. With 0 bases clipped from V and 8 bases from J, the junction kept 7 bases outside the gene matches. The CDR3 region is CASSYSAWEGKQYF. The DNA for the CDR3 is TGTGCCAGCAGTTACTCGGCCTGGGAGGGTAAGCAGTACTTC.

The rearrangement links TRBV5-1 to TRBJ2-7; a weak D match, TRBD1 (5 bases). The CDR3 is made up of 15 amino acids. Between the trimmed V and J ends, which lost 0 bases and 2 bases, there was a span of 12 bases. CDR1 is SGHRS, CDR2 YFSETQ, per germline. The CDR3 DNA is TGCGCCAGCAGCTTGGGTCCAGGGCAAGCCTACGAGCAGTACTTC. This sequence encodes CASSLGPGQAYEQYF. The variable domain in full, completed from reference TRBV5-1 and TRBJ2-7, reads KAGVTQTPRYLIKTRGQQVTLSCSPISGHRSVSWYQQTPGQGLQFLFEYFSETQRNKGNFPGRFSGRQFSNSRSEMNVSTLELGDSALYLCASSLGPGQAYEQYFGPGTRLTVT.

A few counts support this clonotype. CDR3 residues: CASSQDISYNEQFF. The DNA for the CDR3 is TGTGCCAGCTCACAGGACATCTCCTACAATGAGCAGTTCTTC. J is TRBJ2-1 and V is TRBV18; a possible D gene is TRBD1 (5 bases). The CDR3 runs to 14 residues. V was trimmed by 4 bases and J by 0 bases, leaving 7 bases between them. Germline assignment: CDR1 KGHSH and CDR2 LQKENI. The whole variable domain, remainder taken from reference TRBV18 and TRBJ2-1, is NAGVMQNPRHLVRRRGQEARLRCSPMKGHSHVYWYRQLPEEGLKFMVYLQKENIIDESGMPKERFSAEFPKEGPSILRIQQVVRGDSAAYFCASSQDISYNEQFFGPGTRLTVL.

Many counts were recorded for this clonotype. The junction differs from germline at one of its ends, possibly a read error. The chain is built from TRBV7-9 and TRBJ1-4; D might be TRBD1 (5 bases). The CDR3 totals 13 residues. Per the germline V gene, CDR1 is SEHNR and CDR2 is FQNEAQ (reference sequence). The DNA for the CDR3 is TGTGCCAGCGGGGCAGGGACTAGTGAAAAACTGTTTTTT. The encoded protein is CASGAGTSEKLFF.

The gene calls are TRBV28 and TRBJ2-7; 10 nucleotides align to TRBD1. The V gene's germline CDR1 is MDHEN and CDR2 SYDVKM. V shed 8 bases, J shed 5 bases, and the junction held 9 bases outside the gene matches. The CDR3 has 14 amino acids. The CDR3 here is CASLGQGLGNEQYF. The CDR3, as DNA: TGTGCCAGCCTGGGACAGGGGCTCGGGAACGAGCAGTACTTC. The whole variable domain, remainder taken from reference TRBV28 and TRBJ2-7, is DVKVTQSSRYLVKRTGEKVFLECVQDMDHENMFWYRQDPGLGLRLIYFSYDVKMKEKGDIPEGYSVSREKKERFSLILESASTNQTSMYLCASLGQGLGNEQYFGPGTRLTVT.

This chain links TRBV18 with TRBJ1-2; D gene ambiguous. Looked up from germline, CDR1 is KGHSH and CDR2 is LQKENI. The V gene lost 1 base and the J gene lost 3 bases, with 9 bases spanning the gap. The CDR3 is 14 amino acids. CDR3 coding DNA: TGTGCCAGCTCACCACGGCAGGTCGACTATGGCTACACCTTC. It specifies CASSPRQVDYGYTF. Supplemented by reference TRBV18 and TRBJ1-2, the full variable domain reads NAGVMQNPRHLVRRRGQEARLRCSPMKGHSHVYWYRQLPEEGLKFMVYLQKENIIDESGMPKERFSAEFPKEGPSILRIQQVVRGDSAAYFCASSPRQVDYGYTFGSGTRLTVV.

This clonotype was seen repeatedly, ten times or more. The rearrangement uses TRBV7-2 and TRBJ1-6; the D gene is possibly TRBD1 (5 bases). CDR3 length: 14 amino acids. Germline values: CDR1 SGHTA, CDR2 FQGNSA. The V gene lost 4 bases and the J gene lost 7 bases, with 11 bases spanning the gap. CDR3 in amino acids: CASSSGWGNSPLHF. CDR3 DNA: TGTGCCAGCAGCTCTGGGTGGGGGAATTCACCCCTCCACTTT.

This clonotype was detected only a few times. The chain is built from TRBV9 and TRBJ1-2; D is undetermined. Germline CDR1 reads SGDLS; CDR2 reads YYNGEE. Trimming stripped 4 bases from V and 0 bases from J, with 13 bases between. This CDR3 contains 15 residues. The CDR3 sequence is CASSLSQSSNYGYTF. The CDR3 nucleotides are TGTGCCAGCAGCCTCAGCCAGAGTTCTAACTATGGCTACACCTTC.